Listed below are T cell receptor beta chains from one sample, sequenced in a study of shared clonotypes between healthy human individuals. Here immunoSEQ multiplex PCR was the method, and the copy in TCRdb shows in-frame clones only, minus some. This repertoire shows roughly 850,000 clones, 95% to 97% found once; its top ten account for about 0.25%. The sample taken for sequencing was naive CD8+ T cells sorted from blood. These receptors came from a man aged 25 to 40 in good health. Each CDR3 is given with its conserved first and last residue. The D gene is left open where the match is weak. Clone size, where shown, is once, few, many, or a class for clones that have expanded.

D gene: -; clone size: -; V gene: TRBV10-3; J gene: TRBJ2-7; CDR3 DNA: TGTGCCATCAGTGAGTCGCAGGGTTCCGAGCAGTACTTC; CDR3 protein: CAISESQGSEQYF
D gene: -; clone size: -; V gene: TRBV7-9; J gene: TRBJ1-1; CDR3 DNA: TGTGCCAGCAGCCCCTGGGACGACAACACTGAAGCTTTCTTT; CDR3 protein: CASSPWDDNTEAFF
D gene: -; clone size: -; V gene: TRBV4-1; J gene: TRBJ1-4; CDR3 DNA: TGCGCCAGCAGCCAGGTGACGTTGAGCAATGAAAAACTGTTTTTT; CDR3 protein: CASSQVTLSNEKLFF
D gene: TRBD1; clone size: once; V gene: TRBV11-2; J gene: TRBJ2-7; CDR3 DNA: TGTGCCAGCAGGCCGGGACAGGGACCCTACGAGCAGTACTTC; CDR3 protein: CASRPGQGPYEQYF
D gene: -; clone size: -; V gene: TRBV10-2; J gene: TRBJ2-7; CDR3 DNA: TGCGCCAGCAGTGAGTCGCCAGGGATCGAGCAGTACTTC; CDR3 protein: CASSESPGIEQYF
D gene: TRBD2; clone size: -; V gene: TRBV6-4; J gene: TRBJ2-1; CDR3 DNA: TGTGCCAGCAGCTTCCCGGGACTAGCGGGAGGAGGAGATAATGAGCAGTTCTTC; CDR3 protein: CASSFPGLAGGGDNEQFF
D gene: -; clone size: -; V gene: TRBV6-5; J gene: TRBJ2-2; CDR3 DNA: TGTGCCAGCAGTTACTTGTCCGAGAACACCGGGGAGCTGTTTTTT; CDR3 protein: CASSYLSENTGELFF
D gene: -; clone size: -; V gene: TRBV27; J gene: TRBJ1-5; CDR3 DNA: TGTGCCAGCAGTTTTTGGGGAAATAGCAATCAGCCCCAGCATTTT; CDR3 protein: CASSFWGNSNQPQHF
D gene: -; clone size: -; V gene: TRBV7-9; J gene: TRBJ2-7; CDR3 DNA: TGTGCCAGCAGCAGCCTCCGGATTCAGGGGATCAACGAGCAGTACTTC; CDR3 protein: CASSSLRIQGINEQYF
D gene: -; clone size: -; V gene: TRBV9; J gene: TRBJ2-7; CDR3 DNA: TGTGCCAGCAGTGAATCTGGGATATCCTACGAGCAGTACTTC; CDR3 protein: CASSESGISYEQYF
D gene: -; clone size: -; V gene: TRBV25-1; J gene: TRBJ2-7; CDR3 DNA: TGTGCCAGCAGTGGGCAGGGAACACTCTACGAGCAGTACTTC; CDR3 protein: CASSGQGTLYEQYF
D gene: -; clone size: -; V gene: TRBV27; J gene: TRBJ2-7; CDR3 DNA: TGTGCCAGCAGTTTATCGGGATTCTCCTACGAGCAGTACTTC; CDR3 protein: CASSLSGFSYEQYF